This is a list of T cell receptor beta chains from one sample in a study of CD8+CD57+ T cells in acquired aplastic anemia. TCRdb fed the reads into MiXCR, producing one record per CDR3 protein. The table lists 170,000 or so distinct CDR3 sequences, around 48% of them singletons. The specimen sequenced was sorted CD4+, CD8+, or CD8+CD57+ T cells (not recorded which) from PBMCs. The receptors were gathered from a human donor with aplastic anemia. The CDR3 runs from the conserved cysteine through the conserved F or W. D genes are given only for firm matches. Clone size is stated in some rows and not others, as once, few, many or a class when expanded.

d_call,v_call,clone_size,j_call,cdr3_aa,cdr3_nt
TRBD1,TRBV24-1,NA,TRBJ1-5,CATYKPGQGCFDQPQHF,TGTGCCACCTATAAACCGGGACAGGGATGCTTCGATCAGCCCCAGCATTTT
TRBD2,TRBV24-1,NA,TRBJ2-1,CATSDTPGLADNEQFF,TGTGCCACCAGTGATACCCCGGGACTAGCGGACAATGAGCAGTTCTTC
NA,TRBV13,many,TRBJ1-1,CASSSQTGTLNTEAFF,TGTGCCAGCAGCTCACAGACCGGGACACTGAACACTGAAGCTTTCTTT
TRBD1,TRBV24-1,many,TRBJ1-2,CATSWGTGNGKGYGYTF,TGTGCCACCAGTTGGGGGACAGGGAACGGAAAGGGGTATGGCTACACCTTC
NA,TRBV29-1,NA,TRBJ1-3,CSVEGLANTIYF,TGCAGCGTTGAAGGGCTAGCAAACACCATATATTTT
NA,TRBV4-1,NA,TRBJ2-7,CASSQGTVSQPYEQYF,TGCGCCAGCAGCCAAGGAACTGTGTCGCAGCCCTACGAGCAGTACTTC
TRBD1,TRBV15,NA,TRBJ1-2,CATSRDRDRLYGYTF,TGTGCCACCAGCAGAGATCGGGACAGACTCTATGGCTACACCTTC
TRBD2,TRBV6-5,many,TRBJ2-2,CASSHPTSGSDTGELFF,TGTGCCAGCAGTCACCCGACTAGCGGGAGTGACACCGGGGAGCTGTTTTTT
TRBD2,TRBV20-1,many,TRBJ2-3,CSAGGGRVSIRTDTQYF,TGCAGTGCTGGCGGCGGGAGGGTCTCTATAAGGACAGATACGCAGTATTTT
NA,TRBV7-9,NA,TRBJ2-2,CASSQGELFF,TGTGCCAGCAGCCAAGGGGAGCTGTTTTTT
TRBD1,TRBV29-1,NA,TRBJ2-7,CSVDSGTDEQYF,TGCAGCGTTGACTCCGGGACAGACGAGCAGTACTTC
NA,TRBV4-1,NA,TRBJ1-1,CASSQSVEAFF,TGCGCCAGCAGCCAGAGCGTCGAAGCTTTCTTT
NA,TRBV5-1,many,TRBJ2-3,CASSLLADTQYF,TGCGCCAGCAGCCTCCTCGCAGATACGCAGTATTTT
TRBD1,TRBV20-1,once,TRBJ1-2,CSATKGQNGYTF,TGCAGTGCTACTAAGGGACAGAATGGCTACACCTTC
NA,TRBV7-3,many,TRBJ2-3,CASSSPDTTDTQYF,TGTGCCAGCAGCTCGCCGGACACCACAGATACGCAGTATTTT
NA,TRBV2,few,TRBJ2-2,CASKAGELFF,TGTGCCAGCAAGGCCGGGGAGCTGTTTTTT
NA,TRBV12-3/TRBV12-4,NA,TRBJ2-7,CASSLPLSEQYF,TGTGCCAGCAGTTTACCCTTATCCGAGCAGTACTTC
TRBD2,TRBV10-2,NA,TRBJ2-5,CASSDERGNQETQYF,TGCGCCAGCAGTGATGAGCGGGGGAACCAAGAGACCCAGTACTTC
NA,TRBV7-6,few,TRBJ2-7,CASSQGPPYEQYF,TGTGCCAGCAGTCAGGGTCCCCCCTACGAGCAGTACTTC
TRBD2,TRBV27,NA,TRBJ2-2,CASSPYSGVGELFF,TGTGCCAGCAGTCCCTATAGCGGGGTCGGGGAGCTGTTTTTT
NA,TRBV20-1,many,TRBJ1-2,CRGGRGRLNYGYTF,TGCAGGGGGGGGCGGGGGCGCTTGAACTATGGCTACACCTTC
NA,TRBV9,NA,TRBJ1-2,CASSVKEHSIYGYTF,TGTGCCAGCAGCGTAAAGGAACATTCAATCTATGGCTACACCTTC
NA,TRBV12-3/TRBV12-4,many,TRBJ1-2,CASSLSRGQGGYTF,TGTGCCAGCAGTCTCTCCCGGGGGCAGGGAGGCTACACCTTC
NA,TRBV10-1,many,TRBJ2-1,CASSAGSGNEQFF,TGCGCCAGCAGTGCGGGTAGCGGCAATGAGCAGTTCTTC
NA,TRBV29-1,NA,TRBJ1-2,CSAITGIYTF,TGCAGCGCGATAACAGGGATTTACACCTTC
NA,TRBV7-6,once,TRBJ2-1,CASSLEVGDNNEQFF,TGTGCCAGTAGCTTAGAAGTGGGAGATAACAATGAGCAGTTCTTC
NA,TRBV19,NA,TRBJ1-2,CASRTGTLYGYTF,TGTGCCAGTAGGACCGGGACACTCTATGGCTACACCTTC
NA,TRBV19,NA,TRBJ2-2,CASTPQGGSNTGELFF,TGTGCCAGCACCCCTCAGGGGGGGAGTAACACCGGGGAGCTGTTTTTT
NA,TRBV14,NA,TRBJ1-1,CASSQDSGTGFEAFF,TGTGCCAGCAGCCAAGATTCTGGAACAGGCTTTGAAGCTTTCTTT
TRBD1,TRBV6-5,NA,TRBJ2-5,CASSYRQGETQYF,TGTGCCAGCAGTTACCGACAGGGAGAGACCCAGTACTTC
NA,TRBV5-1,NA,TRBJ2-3,CASSSSFSDTDTQYF,TGCGCCAGCAGCTCCAGTTTTTCGGACACAGATACGCAGTATTTT
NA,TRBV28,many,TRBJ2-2,CASSLPGELFF,TGTGCCAGCAGCCTTCCCGGGGAGCTGTTTTTT
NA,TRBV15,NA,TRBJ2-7,CATSRVGAGTVEYF,NA
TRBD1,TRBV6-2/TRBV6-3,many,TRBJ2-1,CASSYSMTGVRAEQFF,TGTGCCAGCAGTTACTCGATGACAGGGGTCAGGGCTGAGCAGTTCTTC
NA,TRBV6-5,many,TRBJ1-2,CASSYSFNYGYTF,TGTGCCAGCAGTTACTCTTTCAACTATGGCTACACCTTC
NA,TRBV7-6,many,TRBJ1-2,CASSFGTVNHGYTF,TGTGCCAGCAGCTTTGGGACGGTTAACCATGGCTACACCTTC
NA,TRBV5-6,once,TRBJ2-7,CASSLEFRGDEQYF,TGTGCCAGCAGCTTGGAGTTTAGAGGCGACGAGCAGTACTTC
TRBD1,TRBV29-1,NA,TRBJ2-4,CSVVTGGSKNIQYF,TGCAGCGTTGTAACAGGGGGCTCCAAAAACATTCAGTACTTC
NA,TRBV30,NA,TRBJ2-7,CAWMDAYEQHF,TGTGCCTGGATGGATGCCTACGAGCAGCACTTC
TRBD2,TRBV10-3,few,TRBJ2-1,CAIKVAGYNEQFF,TGTGCCATCAAGGTAGCGGGGTACAATGAGCAGTTCTTC
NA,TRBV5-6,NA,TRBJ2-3,CASSLADRPIPDTQYF,TGTGCCAGCAGCTTGGCCGACCGCCCGATACCAGATACGCAGTATTTT
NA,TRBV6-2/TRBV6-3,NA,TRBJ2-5,CASSSQGTQYF,TGTGCCAGCAGTTCGCAAGGGACCCAGTACTTC
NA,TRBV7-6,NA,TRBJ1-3,CASSLTGWADTIYF,TGTGCCAGCAGCTTGACGGGGTGGGCGGACACCATATATTTT
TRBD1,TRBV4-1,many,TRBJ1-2,CASSPTGSTGNSF,TGCGCCAGCAGCCCGACCGGCTCGACAGGGAACTCCTTC
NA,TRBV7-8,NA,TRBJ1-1,CASSFPSGTTNTEAFF,TGTGCCAGCAGCTTCCCTTCCGGCACAACAAACACTGAAGCTTTCTTT
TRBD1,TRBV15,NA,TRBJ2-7,CATGTGRYEQYF,TGTGCCACCGGGACAGGGCGCTACGAGCAGTACTTC
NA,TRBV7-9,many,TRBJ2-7,CASSSYYEQYF,TGTGCCAGCAGCTCCTACTACGAGCAGTACTTC
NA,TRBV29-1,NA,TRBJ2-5,CSVERGDGRQETQYF,TGCAGCGTTGAGAGGGGGGACGGTCGTCAAGAGACCCAGTACTTC